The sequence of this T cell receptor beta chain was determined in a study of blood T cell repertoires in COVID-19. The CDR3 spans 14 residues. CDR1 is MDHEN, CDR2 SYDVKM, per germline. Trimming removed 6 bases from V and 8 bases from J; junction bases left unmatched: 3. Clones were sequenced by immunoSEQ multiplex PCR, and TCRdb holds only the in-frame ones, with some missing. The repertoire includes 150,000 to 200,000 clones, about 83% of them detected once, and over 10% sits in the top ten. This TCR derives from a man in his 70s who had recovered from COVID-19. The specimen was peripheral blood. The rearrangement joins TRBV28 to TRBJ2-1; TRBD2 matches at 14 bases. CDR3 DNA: TGTGCCAGCAGGGGGACTAGCGGGAGACATGAGCAGTTCTTC. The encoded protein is CASRGTSGRHEQFF.